The next 20 T cell receptor beta chains were all read from a single sample in a study of OX40 agonist ivuxolimab in advanced cancers. Sequencing used immunoSEQ multiplex PCR; TCRdb keeps in-frame clones, though not all of them. The sample consists of 15,000 to 20,000 clones, approximately 82% of them appearing once. The input for sequencing was CD4+ or CD8+ T cells sorted from blood, taken in a trial of the OX40 agonist ivuxolimab. All receptors come from an adult with an advanced solid tumor such as melanoma, head and neck, liver or kidney cancer.

The chain is built from TRBV20-1 and TRBJ2-1; perhaps TRBD2 as D (6 bases). The CDR3 loop spans 11 amino acids. Germline V gene data show CDR1 as DFQATT and CDR2 as SNEGSKA (reference sequence). V was pared by 2 bases and J by 10 bases, with 9 bases between. The CDR3 region is CSARLRGEQFF. CDR3 DNA: TGCAGTGCTAGACTGCGGGGAGAGCAGTTCTTC.

The genes are TRBV11-3 and TRBJ2-7; the D gene is possibly TRBD1 (5 bases). V gave up 5 bases and J gave up 2 bases, with 13 bases separating them. Germline CDR1 SGHNT, CDR2 YENEEA. The CDR3 runs 14 residues. For the CDR3, the DNA is TGTGCCAGCAGCCCCGCTGGACACCCCTACGAGCAGTACTTC. Translating it yields CASSPAGHPYEQYF.

V is TRBV4-1 and J is TRBJ2-5; 11 bases agree with TRBD2. The J segment lost 5 bases and the V segment lost 0 bases, leaving 8 bases of the junction unmatched. CDR3 length: 17 amino acids. The germline V gene encodes CDR1 MGHRA and CDR2 YSYEKL. CDR3 bases: TGCGCCAGCAGCCAAGACCTAGCGGGAGGCTTCTGGGAGACCCAGTACTTC. It encodes CASSQDLAGGFWETQYF.

This clone was detected only once. The genes are TRBV7-2 and TRBJ2-7, with D unclear. V was trimmed by 4 bases and J by 2 bases, leaving 12 bases between them. The V gene's germline CDR1 is SGHTA and CDR2 FQGNSA. The CDR3 spans 14 residues. DNA for the CDR3: TGTGCCAGCAGCTCCGGGCCCATGACCTACGAGCAGTACTTC. Translated, it gives CASSSGPMTYEQYF. The full variable domain, in which reference TRBV7-2 and TRBJ2-7 provide the parts outside the CDR3, is GAGVSQSPSNKVTEKGKDVELRCDPISGHTALYWYRQSLGQGLEFLIYFQGNSAPDKSGLPSDRFSAERTGGSVSTLTIQRTQQEDSAVYLCASSSGPMTYEQYFGPGTRLTVT.

This sequence joins TRBV11-2 and TRBJ2-1; D ambiguous. The CDR3 sequence is 15 residues long. Deletions cut 4 bases from V and 9 bases from J, with 19 bases between. Germline V lookup: CDR1 SGHAT, CDR2 FQNNGV. CDR3 region: CASSSRLQADGEQFF. CDR3 coding DNA: TGTGCCAGCAGCTCGAGACTCCAGGCCGATGGTGAGCAGTTCTTC.

This clone has just one count. The V and J genes are TRBV9 and TRBJ2-1, with 8 bases matching TRBD2. This CDR3 contains 15 residues. V was pared by 0 bases and J by 7 bases, with 6 bases of the junction left unmatched. From germline, CDR1 is SGDLS and CDR2 YYNGEE. CDR3 sequence: CASSVAPREDNEQFF. In nucleotides, the CDR3 is TGTGCCAGCAGCGTAGCTCCGCGGGAGGATAATGAGCAGTTCTTC.

The rearrangement uses TRBV7-9 and TRBJ2-5, with D uncertain. CDR1 and CDR2 from the germline V gene are SEHNR and FQNEAQ (reference sequence). The CDR3 sequence is 13 residues long. Trimming left V 1 base short and J 2 bases short, with 5 bases between. Written as DNA, the CDR3 is TGTGCCAGCAGCTTAGGCGTTCAAGAGACCCAGTACTTC. Protein product: CASSLGVQETQYF.

The V and J genes are TRBV19 and TRBJ2-5, with D perhaps TRBD1 (7 bases). With the DNA end fitting TRBJ2-7 better, the J assignment may be wrong. The CDR3 runs 16 residues. CDR1 is LNHDA and CDR2 is SQIVND in the germline V gene (reference sequence). This CDR3 reads CASSIEWRGHSYEQYF. The CDR3 DNA sequence: TGTGCCAGTAGTATAGAATGGAGGGGGCACTCCTACGAGCAGTACTTC.

The chain combines TRBV7-8 with TRBJ2-1; possible D gene TRBD2, 6 bases. The germline gives CDR1 SGHVS, CDR2 FQNEAQ. The CDR3 spans 16 residues. Deletions cut 5 bases from V and 2 bases from J, with 16 bases between. DNA for the CDR3: TGTGCCAGCAGCATCCTTCTAGCGCCCCCCTACAATGAGCAGTTCTTC. Translated: CASSILLAPPYNEQFF. The complete variable domain, with remaining parts taken from reference TRBV7-8 and TRBJ2-1, reads GAGVSQSPRYKVAKRGQDVALRCDPISGHVSLFWYQQALGQGPEFLTYFQNEAQLDKSGLPSDRFFAERPEGSVSTLKIQRTQQEDSAVYLCASSILLAPPYNEQFFGPGTRLTVL.

This chain uses TRBV5-4 with TRBJ2-7; unclear D gene. The CDR3 is 12 amino acids. V dropped 0 bases and J dropped 4 bases, with 5 bases sitting between them. Germline values: CDR1 SGHNT, CDR2 YYREEE (reference sequence). This chain's CDR3 is CASSLGRYEQYF. DNA for the CDR3: TGTGCCAGCAGCTTGGGAAGATACGAGCAGTACTTC.

J is TRBJ2-1 and V is TRBV19; D assignment may be TRBD1 or TRBD2 (5 bases each). This CDR3 spans 14 amino acids. The germline CDR1 and CDR2 sequences are LNHDA and SQIVND (reference sequence). V was shortened by 5 bases and J by 3 bases, with 11 bases between the two germline ends. The chain's CDR3 is CASSQGEYYNEQFF. In nucleotides, the CDR3 is TGTGCCAGTAGTCAAGGGGAGTACTACAATGAGCAGTTCTTC.

This clone has only a few counts. V usage is TRBV7-2 and J usage is TRBJ2-7, with D tentatively TRBD1 (5 bases). Germline CDR1 is SGHTA and CDR2 is FQGNSA. V lost 3 bases and J lost 0, with 9 bases in between. The length of the CDR3 is 14 residues. This chain's CDR3 is CASSFDRNSYEQYF. The DNA for the CDR3 is TGTGCCAGCAGCTTCGACAGAAACTCCTACGAGCAGTACTTC. The whole variable domain, filled in from reference TRBV7-2 and TRBJ2-7, reads GAGVSQSPSNKVTEKGKDVELRCDPISGHTALYWYRQSLGQGLEFLIYFQGNSAPDKSGLPSDRFSAERTGGSVSTLTIQRTQQEDSAVYLCASSFDRNSYEQYFGPGTRLTVT.

CDR3 sequence: CASSLMGQRTDTQYF. The CDR3, as DNA: TGTGCCAGCAGCTTAATGGGGCAAAGGACAGATACGCAGTATTTT. This chain uses TRBV7-3 with TRBJ2-3, with D possibly TRBD1 on 5 matching bases. The CDR3 has 15 residues. Germline CDR1 SGHTA, CDR2 FQGTGA. With 1 base removed from V and 3 bases from J, the gap between germline ends came to 11 bases.

This CDR3 is CASSFGTGTYEQYF. DNA for the CDR3: TGTGCCAGCAGCTTTGGGACGGGCACCTACGAGCAGTACTTC. The chain links TRBV7-3 to TRBJ2-7, with D possibly called TRBD1 or TRBD2 (5 bases each). The CDR3 is made up of 14 amino acids. The germline V gene has CDR1 SGHTA and CDR2 FQGTGA. V dropped 3 bases and J dropped 2 bases, with 11 bases sitting between them.

The chain combines TRBV19 with TRBJ2-7; D is tentatively TRBD1 or TRBD2 (5 bases each). V was shortened by 3 bases and J by 6 bases, with 6 bases between the two germline ends. Germline V gives CDR1 LNHDA, CDR2 SQIVND (reference sequence). The CDR3 spans 11 residues. CDR3 protein: CASSIGGEQYF. In DNA form, the CDR3 reads TGTGCCAGTAGTATTGGGGGCGAGCAGTACTTC.

This clone was counted a single time. The genes are TRBV28 and TRBJ2-5; TRBD1 might be the D (5 bases). Germline CDR1 reads MDHEN; CDR2 reads SYDVKM. Trimming took off 2 bases at V and 5 bases at J, with 9 bases between the two ends. CDR3 length equals 13 residues. CDR3 bases: TGTGCCAGCAGTTTACCAGGGTTGGAGACCCAGTACTTC. It codes for CASSLPGLETQYF.

V is TRBV27 and J is TRBJ2-7; no definite D call. V was trimmed by 1 base and J by 3 bases, leaving 10 bases between them. The CDR3 runs to 14 residues. The germline V gene encodes CDR1 MNHEY and CDR2 SMNVEV (reference sequence). The CDR3, as DNA: TGTGCCAGCAGTTTATTTTTCGGTCACTACGAGCAGTACTTC. It translates to CASSLFFGHYEQYF.

This clone was observed once. V and J are TRBV2 and TRBJ2-1, with unresolved D. The CDR3 contains 14 residues. Trimming shortened V by 7 bases and J by 0 bases, and 10 bases separated the two germline ends. The germline V gene has CDR1 SNHLY and CDR2 FYNNEI. The CDR3 DNA reads as TGTGCCAGCACCCCCAGGATCTCCTACAATGAGCAGTTCTTC. This sequence encodes CASTPRISYNEQFF.

The genes are TRBV28 and TRBJ2-1; possible D gene TRBD2, 6 bases. Germline V gene sequence: CDR1 MDHEN, CDR2 SYDVKM. The CDR3 is 14 residues long. V lost 5 bases and J lost 8, with 16 bases in between. This CDR3 reads CASSPRLGPDEQFF. CDR3 coding DNA: TGTGCCAGCAGTCCCAGACTAGGCCCCGATGAGCAGTTCTTC.

This chain uses TRBV19 with TRBJ1-2, with 7 bases aligning to TRBD1. Germline V CDR1 and CDR2: LNHDA, SQIVND (reference sequence). The CDR3 sequence is 16 residues long. Germline trimming cut 10 bases from V and 4 bases from J; bases unmatched to any gene: 18. For the CDR3, the DNA is TGTGCCACCGAACGGGATAGCCGGGACAGCAGCTATGGCTACACCTTC. As protein: CATERDSRDSSYGYTF.